This T cell receptor (beta chain) was sequenced in a study of prognosis after radiotherapy for stage I lung cancer. Study-level background: The study enrolled about a dozen men and over five women as patients, aged roughly 53 to 84 with a median of 74.5 years. Radiotherapy used SBRT, divided into 3 to 5 fractions and reaching a biologically effective dose of at least 100 Gy. Stereotactic body radiotherapy was given without concurrent therapy, and no patient received both at once. A median of roughly seven months after radiotherapy, distant metastases were seen in a few patients, while no significant progression was shown by 15.

A remark on this clonotype: A much larger clone differs from this one at a single base, so this may be a read error.

Germline V CDR1 and CDR2: MNHNS, SASEGT. This CDR3 has 16 residues. From genomic DNA, two-round multiplex PCR was used to amplify TCR beta CDR3. The use of primers specific to each TRBV and TRBJ gene characterized first-round PCR. TCRdb used MiXCR to reprocess the multiplex PCR reads, holding one entry per CDR3 protein. Found here are about 22,000 distinct CDR3 sequences, around 40% of them singletons; the top ten hold about 35%. The gene calls are TRBV6-1 and TRBJ1-1; 10 bases agree with TRBD1. The origin of this receptor is a donor of 50 years or more with non-small cell lung cancer. The sample in question was PBMCs, obtained before or after stereotactic body radiation therapy (not recorded which). CDR3 sequence (DNA): TGTGCCAGCAGTCCCGACAGGGGGCATATGAACACTCAAGCTTTCTTT. It yields the protein CASSPDRGHMNTQAFF.